One sample yielded the 17 T cell receptor beta chains listed below, sequenced in a study of blood T cell repertoires in COVID-19. Assay used: immunoSEQ multiplex PCR; TCRdb lists only in-frame clones, some missing. The table has roughly 100,000 clones, around nine tenths seen once. Source material: peripheral blood. All receptors come from a man aged 45-65 years with active or convalescent COVID-19.

This clone was seen a single time. J is TRBJ2-2 and V is TRBV6-5; D unresolved. This CDR3 has 14 residues. The germline V and J ends were trimmed by 6 bases and 2 bases, with 10 bases remaining between them. Germline V gives CDR1 MNHEY, CDR2 SVGAGI. The chain's CDR3 is CASRAELNTGELFF. Here the CDR3 DNA reads TGTGCCAGCAGGGCGGAACTTAACACCGGGGAGCTGTTTTTT.

The chain uses TRBV9 and TRBJ1-5; no clear D. Germline V lookup: CDR1 SGDLS, CDR2 YYNGEE. V shed 4 bases and J shed 9 bases, with 14 bases lying between them. The CDR3 has 13 residues. CDR3: CASSPQTDGPQHF. The CDR3 nucleotides are TGTGCCAGCAGCCCCCAAACTGATGGGCCCCAGCATTTT. Full variable domain (missing parts from reference TRBV9 and TRBJ1-5): DSGVTQTPKHLITATGQRVTLRCSPRSGDLSVYWYQQSLDQGLQFLIQYYNGEERAKGNILERFSAQQFPDLHSELNLSSLELGDSALYFCASSPQTDGPQHFGDGTRLSIL.

The genes are TRBV30 and TRBJ2-2; 12 nucleotides align to TRBD2. CDR3 length equals 15 residues. V was pared by 3 bases and J by 7 bases, with 6 bases of the junction left unmatched. Germline V gene data show CDR1 as GTSNPN and CDR2 as SVGIG (reference sequence). The CDR3 DNA reads TGTGCCTGGAGGACGACTAGCGGGGGAATCGGGGAGCTGTTTTTT. Amino acids: CAWRTTSGGIGELFF.

The V and J genes are TRBV30 and TRBJ2-6; a possible D gene is TRBD1 (5 bases). The CDR3 runs to 15 residues. V dropped 4 bases and J dropped 2 bases, with 12 bases sitting between them. Per the germline V gene, CDR1 is GTSNPN and CDR2 is SVGIG (reference sequence). For the CDR3, the DNA is TGTGCCTGGACTTTAAGGGGAACTGGGGCCAACGTCCTGACTTTC. As protein: CAWTLRGTGANVLTF.

The V call is TRBV6-5, the J call TRBJ1-2, with 7 bases matching TRBD1. V shed 8 bases, J shed 1 base, and the junction held 7 bases outside the gene matches. The CDR3 sequence is 14 residues long. CDR1 and CDR2 from the germline V gene are MNHEY and SVGAGI. Written as DNA, the CDR3 is TGTGCCAGCGGACGACAGGGCCATAACTATGGCTACACCTTC. Translation gives CASGRQGHNYGYTF.

The chain carries TRBV4-1 and TRBJ2-6; a weak D match, TRBD1 (6 bases). V was cut by 2 bases and J by 0 bases, with 17 bases left in between. The CDR3 totals 19 residues. Germline V gene data show CDR1 as MGHRA and CDR2 as YSYEKL. DNA for the CDR3: TGCGCCAGCAGCCAACCCGCAGGGGCATACTTCTCTGGGGCCAACGTCCTGACTTTC. It translates to CASSQPAGAYFSGANVLTF.

The genes are TRBV24-1 and TRBJ2-2; D possibly corresponds to TRBD1 (6 bases). This CDR3 region has 13 residues. Germline CDR1 is KGHDR and CDR2 is SFDVKD. Trimming stripped 9 bases from V and 4 bases from J, with 11 bases between. The CDR3 spells CATGLGGTGELFF. For the CDR3, the DNA is TGTGCCACCGGTCTAGGGGGCACCGGGGAGCTGTTTTTT.

The chain carries TRBV3-1 (or the pseudogene TRBV3-2) and TRBJ2-3; possible D gene TRBD1, 5 bases. Trimming removed 4 bases from V and 9 bases from J, with 14 bases in between. The germline V gene encodes CDR1 LGHDT and CDR2 YNNKEL (reference sequence). The CDR3 runs 13 residues. The CDR3 reads CASSPWTPVTQYF. The CDR3, as DNA: TGTGCCAGCAGCCCGTGGACACCCGTGACGCAGTATTTT.

The chain recombines TRBV15 with TRBJ2-1; no firm D call. The germline V gene encodes CDR1 LNHNV and CDR2 YYDKDF (reference sequence). CDR3 length: 13 residues. Trimming took 0 bases from V and 7 from J, leaving 7 bases between them. Written as DNA, the CDR3 is TGTGCCACCAGCAGAGAGCTATTAAATGAGCAGTTCTTC. Its translation is CATSRELLNEQFF.

This clone was seen once. The V and J genes are TRBV7-8 and TRBJ2-5, with 7 bases matching TRBD1. J lost 9 bases, V lost 1 base, and 8 bases had no gene match. CDR1 is SGHVS, CDR2 FQNEAQ, per germline. The CDR3 contains 14 residues. The CDR3: CASSLGQGQGAQYF. Written as DNA, the CDR3 is TGTGCCAGCAGCTTAGGACAGGGCCAAGGGGCCCAGTACTTC.

This chain uses TRBV11-3 with TRBJ2-3; 7 positions match TRBD2. Germline V gene lookup returns CDR1 SGHNT and CDR2 YENEEA. The V segment lost 7 bases and the J segment 7 bases; nucleotides outside the gene matches: 14. CDR3 length equals 15 residues. The CDR3 region is CASTRPGDYPNTQYF. The CDR3 region has the DNA TGTGCCAGCACCAGACCTGGGGACTACCCAAATACGCAGTATTTT. Together with reference TRBV11-3 and TRBJ2-3, the CDR3 gives the full variable domain: EAGVVQSPRYKIIEKKQPVAFWCNPISGHNTLYWYLQNLGQGPELLIRYENEEAVDDSQLPKDRFSAERLKGVDSTLKIQPAELGDSAVYLCASTRPGDYPNTQYFGPGTRLTVL.

The V gene is TRBV7-2, the J gene TRBJ2-5; D is undetermined. V was clipped by 10 bases and J by 0 bases, with 12 bases between them. CDR1 is SGHTA, CDR2 FQGNSA, per germline. The CDR3 has 13 amino acids. The chain's CDR3 is CATQAPNQETQYF. The CDR3 DNA is TGTGCCACCCAGGCCCCCAACCAAGAGACCCAGTACTTC.

The rearrangement uses TRBV14 and TRBJ2-1, with 9 bases lining up with TRBD1. The CDR3 totals 12 residues. V lost 4 bases, J lost 14 bases, and 6 bases stayed unmatched. The germline CDR1 and CDR2 sequences are SGHDN and FVKESK. The CDR3 DNA follows: TGTGCCAGCAGCCCCGGGACAGGGATCAAGTTCTTC. This translates into CASSPGTGIKFF.

This clone was observed once. The chain couples TRBV13 to TRBJ1-1, with 8 bases lining up with TRBD1. The germline V gene encodes CDR1 PRHDT and CDR2 FYEKMQ (reference sequence). CDR3 size: 14 residues. Trimming cost V 5 bases and J 1 base; bases outside gene matches: 3. This CDR3 reads CASSHGQGNTEAFF. CDR3 nucleotide sequence: TGTGCCAGCAGCCATGGACAGGGGAACACTGAAGCTTTCTTT.

The chain joins TRBV7-9 to TRBJ2-5; D possibly corresponds to TRBD1 (6 bases). Germline CDR1 is SEHNR and CDR2 is FQNEAQ (reference sequence). This CDR3 region has 13 residues. Trimming removed 5 bases at V and 1 base at J, with 8 bases between. The CDR3 DNA reads as TGTGCCAGCAGCCAGGACAGCCAAGAGACCCAGTACTTC. Translating it yields CASSQDSQETQYF.

The rearrangement joins TRBV3-1 (or the pseudogene TRBV3-2) to TRBJ2-3; a possible D gene is TRBD2 (6 bases). The germline V gene encodes CDR1 LGHDT and CDR2 YNNKEL (reference sequence). Trimming shortened V by 1 base and J by 3 bases, and 8 bases separated the two germline ends. The CDR3 length is 14 residues. CDR3 residues: CASSQGLATDTQYF. The CDR3 DNA sequence: TGTGCCAGCAGCCAAGGTCTAGCGACAGATACGCAGTATTTT.

The chain has TRBV3-1 (or the pseudogene TRBV3-2) and TRBJ2-1, with D possibly matching TRBD1 (6 bases). This CDR3 is 15 amino acids long. Per the germline V gene, CDR1 is LGHDT and CDR2 is YNNKEL (reference sequence). Trimming cost V 2 bases and J 2 bases, with 10 bases left between them. CDR3 sequence (DNA): TGTGCCAGCAGCCAAATGTGGGGGCCCTACAATGAGCAGTTCTTC. Amino acids: CASSQMWGPYNEQFF.